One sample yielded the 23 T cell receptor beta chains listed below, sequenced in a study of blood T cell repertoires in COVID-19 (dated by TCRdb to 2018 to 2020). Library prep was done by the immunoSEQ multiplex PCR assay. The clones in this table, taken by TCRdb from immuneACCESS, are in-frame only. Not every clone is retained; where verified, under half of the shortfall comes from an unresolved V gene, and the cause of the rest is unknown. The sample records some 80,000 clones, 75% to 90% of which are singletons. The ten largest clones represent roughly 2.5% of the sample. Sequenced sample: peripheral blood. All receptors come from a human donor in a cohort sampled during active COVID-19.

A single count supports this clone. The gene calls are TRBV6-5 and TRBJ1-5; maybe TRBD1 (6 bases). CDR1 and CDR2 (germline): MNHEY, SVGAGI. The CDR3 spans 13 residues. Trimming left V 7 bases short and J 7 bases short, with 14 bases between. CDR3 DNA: TGTGCCAGCAACGGGGGGCAAGGACAGCCCCAGCATTTT. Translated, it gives CASNGGQGQPQHF.

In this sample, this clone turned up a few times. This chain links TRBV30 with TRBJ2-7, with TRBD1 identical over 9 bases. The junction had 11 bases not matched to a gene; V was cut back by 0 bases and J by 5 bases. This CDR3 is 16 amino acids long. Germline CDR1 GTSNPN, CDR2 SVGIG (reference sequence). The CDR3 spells CAWSVTPGQGSDEQYF. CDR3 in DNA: TGTGCCTGGAGTGTAACCCCGGGACAGGGAAGTGACGAGCAGTACTTC.

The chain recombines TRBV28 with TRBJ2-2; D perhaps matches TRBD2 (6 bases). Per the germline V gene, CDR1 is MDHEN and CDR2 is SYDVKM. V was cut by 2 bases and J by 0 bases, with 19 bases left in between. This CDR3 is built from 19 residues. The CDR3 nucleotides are TGTGCCAGCAGTTTAGAGTGGCGGGGCACCTTGGCGAACACCGGGGAGCTGTTTTTT. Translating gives CASSLEWRGTLANTGELFF.

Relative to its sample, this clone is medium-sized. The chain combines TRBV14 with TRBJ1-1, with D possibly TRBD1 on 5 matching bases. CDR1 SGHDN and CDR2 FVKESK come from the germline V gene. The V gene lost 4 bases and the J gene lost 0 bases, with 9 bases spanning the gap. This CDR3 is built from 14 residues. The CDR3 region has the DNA TGTGCCAGCAGCCCGGCAGGGATGAACACTGAAGCTTTCTTT. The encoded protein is CASSPAGMNTEAFF.

The CDR3 DNA is TGTGCCAGTAGTATTAGCCCGGCCACTGAAGCTTTCTTT. As protein: CASSISPATEAFF. This chain uses TRBV19 with TRBJ1-1, with D unclear. The germline CDR1 and CDR2 sequences are LNHDA and SQIVND (reference sequence). CDR3 length: 13 residues. The V end lost 3 bases, the J end lost 4 bases, and 9 bases lay between the germline ends.

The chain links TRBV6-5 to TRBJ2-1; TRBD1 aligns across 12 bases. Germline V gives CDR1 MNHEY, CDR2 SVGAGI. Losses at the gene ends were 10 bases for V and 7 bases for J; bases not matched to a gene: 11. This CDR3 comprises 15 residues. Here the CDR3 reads CATSPGTGGPNEQFF. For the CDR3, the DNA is TGTGCCACCTCCCCTGGGACAGGGGGCCCTAATGAGCAGTTCTTC.

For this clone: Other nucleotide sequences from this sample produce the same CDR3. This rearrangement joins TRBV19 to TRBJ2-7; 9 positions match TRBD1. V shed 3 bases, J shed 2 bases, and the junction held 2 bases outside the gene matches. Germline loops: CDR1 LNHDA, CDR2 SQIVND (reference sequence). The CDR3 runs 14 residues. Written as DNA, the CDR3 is TGTGCCAGTAGTATTGGGACAGGGACCTACGAGCAGTACTTC. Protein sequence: CASSIGTGTYEQYF.

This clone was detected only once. The CDR3 DNA reads as TGTGCCAGCAGCCAGAACAGAACTAGCGGTAAGAGCTCCTACGAGCAGTACTTC. Amino acids: CASSQNRTSGKSSYEQYF. The V and J genes are TRBV3-1 (or the pseudogene TRBV3-2) and TRBJ2-7; 8 positions agree with TRBD2. The CDR3 consists of 18 residues. Germline V lookup: CDR1 LGHDT, CDR2 YNNKEL (reference sequence). V dropped 3 bases and J dropped 0; count of bases not matched to a gene: 13.

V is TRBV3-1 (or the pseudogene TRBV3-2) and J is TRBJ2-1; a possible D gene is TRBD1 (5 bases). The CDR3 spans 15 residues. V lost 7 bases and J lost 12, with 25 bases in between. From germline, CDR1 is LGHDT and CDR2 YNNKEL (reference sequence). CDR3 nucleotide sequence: TGTGCCAGCACGACACACCAGGACATACCAGGGCGGCAGTTCTTC. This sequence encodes CASTTHQDIPGRQFF.

The chain's CDR3 is CASSRTGGVNNEQFF. The CDR3 DNA sequence: TGTGCCAGTAGTCGGACAGGGGGAGTGAACAATGAGCAGTTCTTC. The J gene is TRBJ2-1, the V gene TRBV19, with TRBD1 matching over 10 bases. CDR3 size: 15 residues. V lost 5 bases, J lost 5 bases, and 6 bases stayed unmatched. Germline V gene lookup returns CDR1 LNHDA and CDR2 SQIVND (reference sequence).

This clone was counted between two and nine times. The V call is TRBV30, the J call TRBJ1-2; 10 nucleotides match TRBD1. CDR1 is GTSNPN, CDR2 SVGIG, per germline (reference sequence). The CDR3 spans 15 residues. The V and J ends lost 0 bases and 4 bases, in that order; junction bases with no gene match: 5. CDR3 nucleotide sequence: TGTGCCTGGAGTGTACGGTGGGACAGGGGCTATGGCTACACCTTC. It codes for CAWSVRWDRGYGYTF. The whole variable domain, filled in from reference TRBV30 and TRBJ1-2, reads SQTIHQWPATLVQPVGSPLSLECTVEGTSNPNLYWYRQAAGRGLQLLFYSVGIGQISSEVPQNLSASRPQDRQFILSSKKLLLSDSGFYLCAWSVRWDRGYGYTFGSGTRLTVV.

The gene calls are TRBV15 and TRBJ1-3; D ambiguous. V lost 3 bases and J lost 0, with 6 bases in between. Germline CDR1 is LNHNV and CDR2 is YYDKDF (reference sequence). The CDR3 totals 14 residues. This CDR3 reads CATSRESSGNTIYF. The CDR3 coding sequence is TGTGCCACCAGCAGGGAGAGCTCTGGAAACACCATATATTTT.

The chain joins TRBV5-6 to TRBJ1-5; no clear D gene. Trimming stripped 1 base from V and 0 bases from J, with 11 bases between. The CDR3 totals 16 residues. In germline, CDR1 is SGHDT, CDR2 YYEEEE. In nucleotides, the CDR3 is TGTGCCAGCAGCTTGCATGTGTTGAGTAGCAATCAGCCCCAGCATTTT. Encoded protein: CASSLHVLSSNQPQHF.

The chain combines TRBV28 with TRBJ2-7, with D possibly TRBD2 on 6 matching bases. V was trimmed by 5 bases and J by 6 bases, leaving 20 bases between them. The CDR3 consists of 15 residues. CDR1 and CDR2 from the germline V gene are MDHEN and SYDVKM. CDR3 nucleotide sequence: TGTGCCAGCAGTCGTTATGGGCGGGGATCGGGCGAGCAGTACTTC. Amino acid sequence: CASSRYGRGSGEQYF. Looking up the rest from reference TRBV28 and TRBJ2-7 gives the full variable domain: DVKVTQSSRYLVKRTGEKVFLECVQDMDHENMFWYRQDPGLGLRLIYFSYDVKMKEKGDIPEGYSVSREKKERFSLILESASTNQTSMYLCASSRYGRGSGEQYFGPGTRLTVT.

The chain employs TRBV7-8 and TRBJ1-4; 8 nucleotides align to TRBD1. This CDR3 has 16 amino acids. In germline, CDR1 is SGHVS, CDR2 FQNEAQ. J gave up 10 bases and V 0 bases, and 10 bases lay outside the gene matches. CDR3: CASSLASGRGLGKLFF. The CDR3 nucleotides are TGTGCCAGCAGCTTAGCGTCGGGCAGGGGGCTCGGAAAACTGTTTTTT. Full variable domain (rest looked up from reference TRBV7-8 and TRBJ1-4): GAGVSQSPRYKVAKRGQDVALRCDPISGHVSLFWYQQALGQGPEFLTYFQNEAQLDKSGLPSDRFFAERPEGSVSTLKIQRTQQEDSAVYLCASSLASGRGLGKLFFGSGTQLSVL.

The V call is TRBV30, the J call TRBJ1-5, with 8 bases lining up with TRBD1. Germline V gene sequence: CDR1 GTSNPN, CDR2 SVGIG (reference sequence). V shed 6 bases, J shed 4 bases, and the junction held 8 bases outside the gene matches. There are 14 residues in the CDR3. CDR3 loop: CACDPGQDNQPQHF. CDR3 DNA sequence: TGTGCCTGTGACCCGGGACAGGATAATCAGCCCCAGCATTTT.

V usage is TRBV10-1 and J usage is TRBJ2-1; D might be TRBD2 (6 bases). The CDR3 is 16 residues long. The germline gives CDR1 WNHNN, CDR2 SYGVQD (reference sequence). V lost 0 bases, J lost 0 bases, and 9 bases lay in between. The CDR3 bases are TGCGCCAGCAGTGAGTCGTTCGGGGGCTCCTACAATGAGCAGTTCTTC. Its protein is CASSESFGGSYNEQFF.

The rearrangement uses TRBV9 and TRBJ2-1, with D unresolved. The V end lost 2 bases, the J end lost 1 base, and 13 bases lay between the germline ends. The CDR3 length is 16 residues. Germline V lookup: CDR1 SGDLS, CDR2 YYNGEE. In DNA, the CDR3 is TGTGCCAGCAGCGTCCCCCCCGGGTCATCCTACAATGAGCAGTTCTTC. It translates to CASSVPPGSSYNEQFF.

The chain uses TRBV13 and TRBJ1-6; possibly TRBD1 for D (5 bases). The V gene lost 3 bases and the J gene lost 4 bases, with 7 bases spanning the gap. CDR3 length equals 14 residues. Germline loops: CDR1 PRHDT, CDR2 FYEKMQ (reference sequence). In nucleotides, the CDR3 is TGTGCCAGCAGCTTGAGACAGTATAATTCACCCCTCCACTTT. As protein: CASSLRQYNSPLHF.

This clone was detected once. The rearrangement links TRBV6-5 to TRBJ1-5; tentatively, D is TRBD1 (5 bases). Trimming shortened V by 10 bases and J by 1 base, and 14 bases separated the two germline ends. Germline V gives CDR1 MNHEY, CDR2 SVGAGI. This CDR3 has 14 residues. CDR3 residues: CATREDTSNQPQHF. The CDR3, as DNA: TGTGCCACTAGAGAGGACACGAGCAATCAGCCCCAGCATTTT.

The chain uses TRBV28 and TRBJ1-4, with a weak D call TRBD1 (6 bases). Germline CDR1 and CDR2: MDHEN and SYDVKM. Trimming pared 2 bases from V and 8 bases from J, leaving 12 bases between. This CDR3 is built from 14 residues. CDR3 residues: CASSLTGRGEKLFF. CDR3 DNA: TGTGCCAGCAGTTTAACAGGGAGGGGGGAAAAACTGTTTTTT. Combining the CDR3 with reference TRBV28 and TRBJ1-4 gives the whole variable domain DVKVTQSSRYLVKRTGEKVFLECVQDMDHENMFWYRQDPGLGLRLIYFSYDVKMKEKGDIPEGYSVSREKKERFSLILESASTNQTSMYLCASSLTGRGEKLFFGSGTQLSVL.

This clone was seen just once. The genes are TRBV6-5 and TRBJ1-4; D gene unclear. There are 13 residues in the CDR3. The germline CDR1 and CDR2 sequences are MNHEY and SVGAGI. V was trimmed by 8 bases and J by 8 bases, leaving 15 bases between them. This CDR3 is CASGGTQEEKLFF. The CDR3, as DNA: TGTGCCAGCGGAGGCACCCAGGAGGAAAAACTGTTTTTT.

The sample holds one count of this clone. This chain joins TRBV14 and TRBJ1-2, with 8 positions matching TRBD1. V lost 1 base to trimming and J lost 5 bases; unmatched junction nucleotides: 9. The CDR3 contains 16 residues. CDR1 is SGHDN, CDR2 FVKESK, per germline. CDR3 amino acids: CASSQVGDRRGYGYTF. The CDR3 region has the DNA TGTGCCAGCAGCCAAGTCGGGGACAGGAGGGGGTATGGCTACACCTTC.